This T cell receptor (beta chain) was recorded in a study of radiotherapy plus CTLA-4 blockade in lung cancer. Looking at the study overall: In 18% of patients, objective responses were seen; about 30% had disease control. Findings and limits, study-wide: In blood, after radiotherapy plus ipilimumab, tumor-derived TCR clones expanded.

This clone was seen a handful of times. Its antigen is still unknown. Chemo-refractory metastatic non-small-cell lung cancer patients received focal radiation with ipilimumab CTLA-4 blockade. Assay: immunoSEQ multiplex PCR; the TCRdb copy retains only in-frame clones and omits some. The sample includes tens of thousands of clones, almost 85% seen only once; the top ten take around 4.4%. Germline values: CDR1 SGDLS, CDR2 YYNGEE. Trimming pared 0 bases from V and 4 bases from J, leaving 16 bases between. The CDR3 loop spans 16 amino acids. The sequenced sample was peripheral blood, obtained from a patient treated with radiotherapy plus ipilimumab. This rearrangement joins TRBV9 to TRBJ1-2, with D perhaps TRBD1 (6 bases). The TCR originated in a human donor with non-small cell lung cancer whose response to radiotherapy plus ipilimumab could not be evaluated. The CDR3 DNA is TGTGCCAGCAGCGTAGCCCCAGGGGAAGACAGCTATGGCTACACCTTC. It translates to CASSVAPGEDSYGYTF.